This TCR beta chain emerged from a study of blood T cell repertoires in COVID-19. Study context: The United States, Italy and Spain provided the acute and convalescent COVID-19 samples. Sources were T cells, B-cell-depleted T cells, or PBMCs; the material itself was cDNA or gDNA.

Original data processing: How many nucleated cells were present was estimated from reference gene primer amplification. The data were produced by immunoSEQ multiplex PCR, yet TCRdb's version contains in-frame clones alone and is incomplete. That table furnishes V, J and clone size, whereas the DNA furnished D and trimming. This table holds about 210,000 clones, under 90% found once. The CDR3 sequence is 15 residues long. Germline lookup yields CDR1 SGHRS and CDR2 YFSETQ. V lost 0 bases, J lost 7 bases, and 6 bases stayed unmatched. The V and J genes are TRBV5-1 and TRBJ1-4; TRBD1 matches at 7 bases. The TCR comes from a woman aged 40 to 55 with active or convalescent COVID-19. The sequenced sample consisted of peripheral blood. The CDR3 here is CASSLGGAGGEKLFF. In DNA, the CDR3 is TGCGCCAGCAGCTTGGGAGGGGCAGGGGGTGAAAAACTGTTTTTT.